Following are 6 T cell receptor beta chains from one sample sequenced in a study of blood T cell repertoires in COVID-19. TCRdb keeps only in-frame clones here, not all; method: immunoSEQ multiplex PCR. The data contain around 220,000 clones, 70% to 85% of them singletons. The sequenced sample consisted of peripheral blood. These receptors came from an elderly woman with active or convalescent COVID-19.

This sequence joins TRBV3-1 (or the pseudogene TRBV3-2) and TRBJ1-1; no clear D. V was clipped by 1 base and J by 6 bases, with 6 bases between them. The CDR3 totals 12 residues. In germline, CDR1 is LGHDT, CDR2 YNNKEL (reference sequence). The DNA for the CDR3 is TGTGCCAGCAGCCAAGGAGCCCCTGAAGCTTTCTTT. Encoded protein: CASSQGAPEAFF.

The chain uses TRBV6-6 and TRBJ1-4; no definite D call. Germline V CDR1 and CDR2: MNHNY, SVGAGI (reference sequence). Trimming removed 6 bases at V and 3 bases at J, with 14 bases between. CDR3 length equals 15 residues. The CDR3 is CASRDEGASNEKLFF. In nucleotides, the CDR3 is TGTGCCAGCAGAGACGAGGGAGCTTCTAATGAAAAACTGTTTTTT.

The chain combines TRBV5-6 with TRBJ1-5; D ambiguous. V lost 2 bases to trimming and J lost 4 bases, with 7 bases between them. Germline CDR1 reads SGHDT; CDR2 reads YYEEEE. This CDR3 is 13 amino acids long. The CDR3 nucleotides are TGTGCCAGCAGCTTAGCTTCGAATCAGCCCCAGCATTTT. It specifies CASSLASNQPQHF. The whole variable domain, remainder taken from reference TRBV5-6 and TRBJ1-5, is DAGVTQSPTHLIKTRGQQVTLRCSPKSGHDTVSWYQQALGQGPQFIFQYYEEEERQRGNFPDRFSGHQFPNYSSELNVNALLLGDSALYLCASSLASNQPQHFGDGTRLSIL.

This clone was detected only once. The chain recombines TRBV27 with TRBJ1-6, with 7 bases that match TRBD1. Trimming cost V 6 bases and J 1 base; bases outside gene matches: 9. The germline V gene encodes CDR1 MNHEY and CDR2 SMNVEV (reference sequence). This CDR3 has 17 residues. CDR3 loop: CASRHRTGGSYNSPLHF. CDR3 in DNA: TGTGCCAGCAGGCATCGGACAGGAGGATCCTATAATTCACCCCTCCACTTT.

The gene calls are TRBV3-1 (or the pseudogene TRBV3-2) and TRBJ1-1, with D possibly being TRBD1 (5 bases). The V end lost 4 bases, the J end lost 1 base, and 10 bases lay between the germline ends. The CDR3 covers 14 residues. Germline CDR1 reads LGHDT; CDR2 reads YNNKEL (reference sequence). In nucleotides, the CDR3 is TGTGCCAGCAGCCGCGCGGGGCGGAACACTGAAGCTTTCTTT. This sequence encodes CASSRAGRNTEAFF.

The chain employs TRBV7-9 and TRBJ2-3; 10 bases align to TRBD2. Germline CDR1 and CDR2: SEHNR and FQNEAQ (reference sequence). The CDR3 contains 18 residues. J gave up 2 bases and V 0 bases, and 8 bases lay outside the gene matches. This CDR3 is CASSLAHLAGVFTDTQYF. CDR3 in DNA: TGTGCCAGCAGCTTAGCGCATCTAGCGGGAGTTTTCACAGATACGCAGTATTTT.